These 26 T cell receptor beta chains originate from one sample sequenced in a study of spatial heterogeneity in lung cancer. Time point denoted: blood at routine non-recurrence follow-up after resection. TCRdb used MiXCR to reprocess the 5' RACE reads, holding one entry per CDR3 protein. The sample lists about 70,000 distinct CDR3 sequences; 7.5% to 10% were seen once. The sample was PBMCs, taken at follow-up. These receptors all come from a female donor with early-stage non-small cell lung cancer.

V is TRBV10-3 and J is TRBJ2-2; TRBD2 agrees at 13 bases. The CDR3 totals 15 residues. V lost 4 bases, J lost 6 bases, and 2 bases stayed unmatched. CDR1 and CDR2 (germline): ENHRY, SYGVKD. The CDR3 DNA reads as TGTGCCATCAGTGGGGGACTAGCGGGATCCGGGGAGCTGTTTTTT. Translated, it gives CAISGGLAGSGELFF.

Many counts were recorded for this clonotype. The genes are TRBV20-1 and TRBJ2-2; the match to TRBD1 covers 9 bases. Germline assignment: CDR1 DFQATT and CDR2 SNEGSKA (reference sequence). Trimming took 3 bases from V and 4 from J; bases not matched to a gene: 15. The CDR3 covers 18 residues. The CDR3 loop reads CSARPPWTGDLGTGELFF. In nucleotides, the CDR3 is TGCAGTGCTAGGCCTCCGTGGACAGGGGATCTAGGCACCGGGGAGCTGTTTTTT.

In its sample, this clonotype was seen many times. The rearrangement joins TRBV29-1 to TRBJ2-3; unclear D gene. Trimming cost V 4 bases and J 4 bases, with 9 bases left between them. The CDR3 has 12 residues. The germline gives CDR1 SQVTM, CDR2 ANQGSEA. The CDR3, as DNA: TGCAGCGTTGCGAGGTTGTCAGATACGCAGTATTTT. Its translation: CSVARLSDTQYF.

The rearrangement joins TRBV27 to TRBJ2-7; a possible D gene is TRBD2 (5 bases). The CDR3 spans 14 residues. The V end lost 2 bases, the J end lost 3 bases, and 11 bases lay between the germline ends. Per the germline V gene, CDR1 is MNHEY and CDR2 is SMNVEV (reference sequence). The CDR3 reads CASSLKRVNYEQYF. For the CDR3, the DNA is TGTGCCAGCAGTTTAAAGAGGGTTAACTACGAGCAGTACTTC.

This clonotype has a count of ten or more. This chain links TRBV12-3 or TRBV12-4 with TRBJ1-6; D is undetermined. This CDR3 region has 13 residues. V shed 3 bases and J shed 10 bases, with 10 bases lying between them. The CDR3 nucleotides read TGTGCCAGCAGTTTTGACGGACGCTCACCCCTCCACTTT. Translating it yields CASSFDGRSPLHF.

This clonotype has only one observation. The CDR3 protein is CAINNPAGGPTGELFF. CDR3 DNA: TGTGCCATCAACAATCCAGCGGGAGGACCCACCGGGGAGCTGTTTTTT. The rearrangement joins TRBV10-3 to TRBJ2-2; the match to TRBD2 covers 9 bases. With 7 bases clipped from V and 4 bases from J, the junction kept 10 bases outside the gene matches. CDR1 ENHRY and CDR2 SYGVKD come from the germline V gene. The CDR3 extends over 16 amino acids.

Ten or more counts support this clonotype. The junction departs from the called germline gene at one end, perhaps through a read error. This chain's CDR3 is CASSWRGEGQLF. The CDR3 DNA follows: TGTGCCAGCAGCTGGCGGGGGGAGGGCCAACTCTTC. The J gene is TRBJ2-1, the V gene TRBV11-2, with TRBD2 matching 8 bases. There are 12 residues in the CDR3. Germline CDR1 reads SGHAT; CDR2 reads FQNNGV. Full variable domain (outside the CDR3, taken from reference TRBV11-2 and TRBJ2-1): EAGVAQSPRYKIIEKRQSVAFWCNPISGHATLYWYQQILGQGPKLLIQFQNNGVVDDSQLPKDRFSAERLKGVDSTLKIQPAKLEDSAVYLCASSWRGEGQLFGPGTRLTVL.

The rearrangement joins TRBV28 to TRBJ1-2; possibly TRBD1 for D (5 bases). V was trimmed by 2 bases and J by 4 bases, leaving 20 bases between them. The CDR3 spans 17 residues. The germline gives CDR1 MDHEN, CDR2 SYDVKM. The CDR3 here is CASSLGALRRTLYGYTF. Here the CDR3 DNA reads TGTGCCAGCAGTTTAGGGGCCCTACGACGGACCCTCTATGGCTACACCTTC.

On this clonotype itself: A much more abundant neighbour one base away suggests this may be a read error. The chain links TRBV5-1 to TRBJ2-2, with TRBD1 as a possible D gene (5 bases). Germline V gene sequence: CDR1 SGHRS, CDR2 YFSETQ. There are 14 residues in the CDR3. Trimming shortened V by 6 bases and J by 6 bases, and 15 bases separated the two germline ends. The CDR3 nucleotides are TGCGCCAGCAAAACCGGGTCAGGGCCCGGGGAGCTGTTTTTT. As protein: CASKTGSGPGELFF.

This clonotype was recorded at least ten times. The chain couples TRBV5-1 to TRBJ2-6, with unresolved D. The V and J ends lost 0 bases and 0 bases respectively, with 7 bases between them. There are 16 residues in the CDR3. Germline CDR1 reads SGHRS; CDR2 reads YFSETQ. The CDR3 region is CASSLAPSSGANVLTF. The CDR3 bases are TGCGCCAGCAGCTTGGCCCCCAGCTCTGGGGCCAACGTCCTGACTTTC.

The sample holds a few counts of this clonotype. The chain recombines TRBV12-3 or TRBV12-4 with TRBJ1-5, with D possibly being TRBD1 (6 bases). The CDR3 extends over 14 amino acids. With 3 bases removed from V and 7 bases from J, the gap between germline ends came to 13 bases. The CDR3: CASSFGEGGQPQHF. The DNA of the CDR3 is TGTGCCAGCAGTTTCGGGGAGGGGGGGCAGCCCCAGCATTTT.

The chain has TRBV5-1 and TRBJ2-1; 11 nucleotides match TRBD2. Germline loops: CDR1 SGHRS, CDR2 YFSETQ. This CDR3 has 15 residues. The J segment lost 6 bases and the V segment lost 0 bases, leaving 2 bases of the junction unmatched. DNA for the CDR3: TGCGCCAGCAGCTTGGACCTAGCGGGAGGCAATGAGCAGTTCTTC. This translates into CASSLDLAGGNEQFF.

This clonotype is a singleton in its sample. Since a much larger clone is just one base distant, this may be a read error. The chain uses TRBV7-6 and TRBJ1-5; possibly TRBD1 for D (5 bases). This CDR3 is built from 15 residues. Germline loops: CDR1 SGHVS, CDR2 FNYEAQ. The CDR3 nucleotides are TGTGTCAGCAGCCTAGGGACTTCAGACAATCAGCCCCAGCATTTT. Translation gives CVSSLGTSDNQPQHF. Together with reference TRBV7-6 and TRBJ1-5, the CDR3 gives the full variable domain: GAGVSQSPRYKVTKRGQDVALRCDPISGHVSLYWYRQALGQGPEFLTYFNYEAQQDKSGLPNDRFSAERPEGSISTLTIQRTEQRDSAMYRCVSSLGTSDNQPQHFGDGTRLSIL.

The V call is TRBV12-3 or TRBV12-4, the J call TRBJ2-5, with TRBD1 matching 10 bases. The V segment lost 5 bases and the J segment 2 bases; nucleotides outside the gene matches: 8. This CDR3 region has 16 residues. CDR3 coding DNA: TGTGCCAGCAGTCCAAGGACAGGGGGGCTTCAAGAGACCCAGTACTTC. Residues: CASSPRTGGLQETQYF.

This clonotype was counted many times. V gene TRBV18 combines with J gene TRBJ2-6; D gene ambiguous. V was shortened by 3 bases and J by 0 bases, with 9 bases between the two germline ends. Germline V CDR1 and CDR2: KGHSH, LQKENI. The CDR3 is made up of 16 amino acids. CDR3 sequence reads: CASSPLSHSGANVLTF. CDR3 DNA: TGTGCCAGCTCACCTCTATCCCACTCTGGGGCCAACGTCCTGACTTTC.

This clonotype was counted a few times. CDR3 sequence reads: CASSGWVGQGYGYTF. CDR3 DNA: TGTGCCAGCAGTGGATGGGTTGGGCAGGGCTATGGCTACACCTTC. The chain is built from TRBV25-1 and TRBJ1-2; tentative D call: TRBD1 (5 bases). V lost 4 bases and J lost 4, with 16 bases in between. Germline V lookup: CDR1 MGHDK, CDR2 SYGVNS. This CDR3 has 15 residues.

In its sample, this clonotype was seen many times. The V call is TRBV10-3, the J call TRBJ2-5; D may be TRBD1 (5 bases). The CDR3 spans 14 residues. The germline V gene encodes CDR1 ENHRY and CDR2 SYGVKD. V lost 6 bases and J lost 2, with 13 bases in between. CDR3 protein: CAIRQGSGQETQYF. Written as DNA, the CDR3 is TGTGCCATCAGGCAAGGATCAGGGCAAGAGACCCAGTACTTC.

In its sample, this clonotype was seen many times. The chain is built from TRBV20-1 and TRBJ2-7; tentative D call: TRBD1 (5 bases). The CDR3 is made up of 15 amino acids. Trimming removed 3 bases from V and 1 base from J, with 16 bases in between. CDR1 is DFQATT, CDR2 SNEGSKA, per germline (reference sequence). The CDR3 reads CSASTVTALSYEQYF. As DNA, the CDR3 is TGCAGTGCTAGTACCGTGACAGCGTTGTCCTACGAGCAGTACTTC.

This clonotype has a handful of counts. This chain joins TRBV7-8 and TRBJ1-1, with 8 bases fitting TRBD1. In germline, CDR1 is SGHVS, CDR2 FQNEAQ. Germline trimming cut 4 bases from V and 4 bases from J; bases unmatched to any gene: 8. This CDR3 region has 15 residues. CDR3 coding DNA: TGTGCCAGCAGCTCCCGGGGACAGGACGCCACTGAAGCTTTCTTT. It encodes CASSSRGQDATEAFF.

This clonotype came up many times. The chain links TRBV5-1 to TRBJ2-7; 7 positions agree with TRBD1. This CDR3 contains 15 residues. Germline V gives CDR1 SGHRS, CDR2 YFSETQ. J lost 1 base, V lost 0 bases, and 4 bases had no gene match. The CDR3 reads CASSLVETGSYEQYF. The CDR3, as DNA: TGCGCCAGCAGCTTGGTGGAGACAGGGTCCTACGAGCAGTACTTC.

Comments on this clonotype: An end of the junction does not agree with germline; a read error may underlie this. The J gene is TRBJ2-1, the V gene TRBV11-2; 7 nucleotides align to TRBD1. This CDR3 spans 20 amino acids. Germline assignment: CDR1 SGHAT and CDR2 FQNNGV. The chain's CDR3 is CASSPPLRGGGLVPYNEQFF. CDR3 sequence (DNA): TGTGCCAGCAGCCCCCCCCTGAGAGGGGGCGGGTTAGTTCCGTACAACGAGCAGTTCTTC.

In its sample, this clonotype was seen many times. V usage is TRBV9 and J usage is TRBJ2-1; TRBD2 matches at 11 bases. CDR1 SGDLS and CDR2 YYNGEE come from the germline V gene. The V gene end was trimmed by 3 bases and the J gene end by 10 bases; junction bases not matched to a gene: 9. CDR3 length: 15 residues. The CDR3 sequence is CASSGSGRASGEQFF. The DNA of the CDR3 is TGTGCCAGCAGCGGTAGCGGGAGGGCCTCGGGGGAGCAGTTCTTC.

In this sample, this clonotype turned up many times. This rearrangement joins TRBV7-8 to TRBJ2-2; D not certain. Germline values: CDR1 SGHVS, CDR2 FQNEAQ. The CDR3 has 12 residues. The ends were cut back, 8 bases at V and 4 bases at J, with 8 bases in the middle. CDR3 loop: CASSLLTGELFF. For the CDR3, the DNA is TGTGCCAGCTCCTTACTCACCGGGGAGCTGTTTTTT.

This clonotype was counted many times. J is TRBJ2-1 and V is TRBV11-2; D not certain. The V gene's germline CDR1 is SGHAT and CDR2 FQNNGV. This CDR3 has 16 amino acids. V dropped 5 bases and J dropped 5 bases, with 19 bases sitting between them. CDR3 sequence: CASSNLGGSRHNEQFF. Written as DNA, the CDR3 is TGTGCCAGCAGCAACTTAGGCGGTAGCAGGCACAATGAGCAGTTCTTC.

This clonotype was seen ten or more times. The chain joins TRBV7-9 to TRBJ2-7; D is uncertain. The CDR3 covers 13 residues. V shed 4 bases and J shed 0 bases, with 7 bases lying between them. Germline V gene data show CDR1 as SEHNR and CDR2 as FQNEAQ (reference sequence). DNA of the CDR3: TGTGCCAGCAGCTCGCACAGCTCCTACGAGCAGTACTTC. It codes for CASSSHSSYEQYF.

V usage is TRBV21-1 and J usage is TRBJ1-5; TRBD1 reflects the table's D call only, with no check against the DNA. TRBV21-1 is recorded as a pseudogene. CDR3 length: 17 amino acids. CDR3: CASSKEGGEGSNQPQHF. For the CDR3, the DNA is TGTGCCAGCAGCAAAGAGGGGGGCGAGGGGTCGAATCAGCCCCAGCATTTT.